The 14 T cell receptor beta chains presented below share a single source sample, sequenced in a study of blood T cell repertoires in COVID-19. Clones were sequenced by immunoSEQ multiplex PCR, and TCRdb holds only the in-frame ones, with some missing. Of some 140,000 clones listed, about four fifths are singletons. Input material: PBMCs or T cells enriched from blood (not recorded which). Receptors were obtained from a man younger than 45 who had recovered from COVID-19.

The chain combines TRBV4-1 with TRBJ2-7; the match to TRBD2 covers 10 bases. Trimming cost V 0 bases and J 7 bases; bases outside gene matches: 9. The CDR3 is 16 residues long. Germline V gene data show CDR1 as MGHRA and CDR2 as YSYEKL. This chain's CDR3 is CASSQEASGGAWEQYV. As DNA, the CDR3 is TGCGCCAGCAGCCAAGAAGCAAGCGGGGGGGCCTGGGAGCAGTACGTC.

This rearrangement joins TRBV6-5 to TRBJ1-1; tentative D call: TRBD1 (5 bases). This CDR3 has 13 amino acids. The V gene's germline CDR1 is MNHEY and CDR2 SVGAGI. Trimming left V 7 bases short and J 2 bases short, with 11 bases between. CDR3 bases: TGTGCCAGCAAGACAGCTATAAACACTGAAGCTTTCTTT. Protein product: CASKTAINTEAFF.

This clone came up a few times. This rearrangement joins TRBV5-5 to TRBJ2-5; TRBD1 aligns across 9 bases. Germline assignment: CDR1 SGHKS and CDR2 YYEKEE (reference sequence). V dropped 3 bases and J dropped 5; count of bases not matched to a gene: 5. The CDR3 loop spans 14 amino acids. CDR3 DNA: TGTGCCAGCAGCTCAACAGGGGGCGTTGAGACCCAGTACTTC. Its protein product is CASSSTGGVETQYF.

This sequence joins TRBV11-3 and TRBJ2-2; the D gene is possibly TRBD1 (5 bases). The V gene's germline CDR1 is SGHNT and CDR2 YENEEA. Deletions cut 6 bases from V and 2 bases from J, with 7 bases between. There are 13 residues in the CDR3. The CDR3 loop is CASRDINTGELFF. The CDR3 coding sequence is TGTGCCAGCAGGGACATTAACACCGGGGAGCTGTTTTTT.

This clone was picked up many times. The CDR3 nucleotides are TGTGCCAGCAGCAGTTTCAGGGAAGATGGCTACACCTTC. Its translation: CASSSFREDGYTF. The chain carries TRBV5-6 and TRBJ1-2; possibly TRBD1 for D (5 bases). Trimming removed 4 bases at V and 6 bases at J, with 13 bases between. The CDR3 runs 13 residues. The germline V gene has CDR1 SGHDT and CDR2 YYEEEE.

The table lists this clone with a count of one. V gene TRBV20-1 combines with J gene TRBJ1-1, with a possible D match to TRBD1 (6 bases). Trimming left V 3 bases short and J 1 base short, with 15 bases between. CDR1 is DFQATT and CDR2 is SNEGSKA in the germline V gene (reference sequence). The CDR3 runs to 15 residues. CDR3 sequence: CSASTVGHSNTEAFF. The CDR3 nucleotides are TGCAGTGCTAGTACGGTGGGACACTCGAACACTGAAGCTTTCTTT.

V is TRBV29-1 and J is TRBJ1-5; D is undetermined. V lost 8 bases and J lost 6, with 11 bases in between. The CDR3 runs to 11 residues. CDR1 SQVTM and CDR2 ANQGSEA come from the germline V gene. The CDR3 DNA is TGCAGCCCGAGGAACGGTCAGCCCCAGCATTTT. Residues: CSPRNGQPQHF. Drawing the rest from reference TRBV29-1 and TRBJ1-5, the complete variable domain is SAVISQKPSRDICQRGTSLTIQCQVDSQVTMMFWYRQQPGQSLTLIATANQGSEATYESGFVIDKFPISRPNLTFSTLTVSNMSPEDSSIYLCSPRNGQPQHFGDGTRLSIL.

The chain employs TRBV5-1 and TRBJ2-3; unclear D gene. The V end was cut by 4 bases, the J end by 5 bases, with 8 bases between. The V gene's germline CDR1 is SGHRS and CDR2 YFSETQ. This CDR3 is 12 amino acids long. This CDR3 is CASSGFGDTQYF. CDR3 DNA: TGCGCCAGCAGCGGTTTCGGAGATACGCAGTATTTT.

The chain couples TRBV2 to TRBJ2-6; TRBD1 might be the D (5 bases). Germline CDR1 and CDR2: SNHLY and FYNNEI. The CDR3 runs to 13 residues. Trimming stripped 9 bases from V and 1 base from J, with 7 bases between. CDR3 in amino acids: CARGASGANVLTF. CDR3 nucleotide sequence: TGTGCCAGAGGGGCATCTGGGGCCAACGTCCTGACTTTC. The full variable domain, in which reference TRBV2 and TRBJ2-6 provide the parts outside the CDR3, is EPEVTQTPSHQVTQMGQEVILRCVPISNHLYFYWYRQILGQKVEFLVSFYNNEISEKSEIFDDQFSVERPDGSNFTLKIRSTKLEDSAMYFCARGASGANVLTFGAGSRLTVL.

In DNA, the CDR3 is TGTGCCAGCAGCTCGGGGTGGGGCACTGAAGCTTTCTTT. Its protein product is CASSSGWGTEAFF. V and J are TRBV7-9 and TRBJ1-1, with D unresolved. V was trimmed by 4 bases and J by 4 bases, leaving 10 bases between them. Germline V gene data show CDR1 as SEHNR and CDR2 as FQNEAQ (reference sequence). The CDR3 is made up of 13 amino acids.

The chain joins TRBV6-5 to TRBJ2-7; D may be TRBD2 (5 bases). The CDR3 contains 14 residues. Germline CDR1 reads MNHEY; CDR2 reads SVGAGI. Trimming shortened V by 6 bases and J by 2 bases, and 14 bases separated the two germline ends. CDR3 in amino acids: CASSNSGEAYEQYF. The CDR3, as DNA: TGTGCCAGCAGCAACTCCGGGGAAGCCTACGAGCAGTACTTC.

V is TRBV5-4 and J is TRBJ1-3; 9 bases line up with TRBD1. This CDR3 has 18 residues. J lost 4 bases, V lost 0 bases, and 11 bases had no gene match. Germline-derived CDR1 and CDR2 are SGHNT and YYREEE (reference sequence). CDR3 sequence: CASSLVGLTGGPGNTIYF. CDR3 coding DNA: TGTGCCAGCAGCTTGGTTGGCCTGACAGGGGGTCCAGGAAACACCATATATTTT.

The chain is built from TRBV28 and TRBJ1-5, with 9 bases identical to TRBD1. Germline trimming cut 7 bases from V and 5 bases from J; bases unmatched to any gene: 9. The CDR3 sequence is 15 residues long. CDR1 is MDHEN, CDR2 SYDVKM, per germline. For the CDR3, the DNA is TGTGCCAGCAACCGACAGGGGGTCCTTTATCAGCCCCAGCATTTT. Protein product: CASNRQGVLYQPQHF.

CDR3 nucleotides: TGCGCCAGCAGCCCGGGACAGGGGGATAATTCACCCCTCCACTTT. Translating it yields CASSPGQGDNSPLHF. This chain links TRBV5-1 with TRBJ1-6; 11 positions agree with TRBD1. The CDR3 is 15 amino acids. Germline assignment: CDR1 SGHRS and CDR2 YFSETQ. With V trimmed by 4 bases and J by 5 bases, 2 bases remained unmatched.